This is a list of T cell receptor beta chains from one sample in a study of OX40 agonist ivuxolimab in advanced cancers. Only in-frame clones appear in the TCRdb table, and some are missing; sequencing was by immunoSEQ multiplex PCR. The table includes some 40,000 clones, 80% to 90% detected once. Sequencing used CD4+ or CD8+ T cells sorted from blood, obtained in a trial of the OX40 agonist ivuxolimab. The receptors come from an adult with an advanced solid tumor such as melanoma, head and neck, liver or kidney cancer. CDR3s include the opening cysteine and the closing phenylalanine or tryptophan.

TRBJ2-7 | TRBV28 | CASSLAGGLGEQYF
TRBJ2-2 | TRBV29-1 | CSVAGTSGATGELFF
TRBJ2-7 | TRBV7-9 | CASSSRDMSYEQYF
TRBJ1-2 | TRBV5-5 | CASSLPTGTRDGYTF
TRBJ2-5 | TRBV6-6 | CASHPGDETQYF
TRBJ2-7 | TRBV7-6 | CASSEEGSQSPYEQYF
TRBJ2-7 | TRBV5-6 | CASSLGGNYEQYF
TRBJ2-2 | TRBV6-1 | CASWNGELFF
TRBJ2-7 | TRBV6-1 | CASSLETAHAYEQYF
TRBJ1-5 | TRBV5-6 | CASSLEGQGAQPQHF
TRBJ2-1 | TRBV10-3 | CAISGGGGTHLDEQFF
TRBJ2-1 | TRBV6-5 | CASSYPPNEQFF
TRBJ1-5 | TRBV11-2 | CASSPRQGGDQPQHF
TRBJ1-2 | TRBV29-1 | CSVLQVATYGYTF
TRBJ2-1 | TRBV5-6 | CASSAGTYNEQFF
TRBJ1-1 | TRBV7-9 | CASSLGTGEAFF
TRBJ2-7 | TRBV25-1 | CASSESHPTIDYPYEQYF
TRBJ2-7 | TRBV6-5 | CASSYVRQGGEQYF
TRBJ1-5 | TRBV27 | CASSLGAHQPQHF
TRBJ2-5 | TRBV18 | CASSSYQETQYF
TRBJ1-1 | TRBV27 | CASSFWVDTEAFF
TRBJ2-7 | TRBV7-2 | CASSSSGTGTYEQYF
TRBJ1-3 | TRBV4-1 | CASSQIQGPPGNTIYF
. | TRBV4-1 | CASRSSGGQETQYF
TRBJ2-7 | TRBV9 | CASSQGGRNYEQYF
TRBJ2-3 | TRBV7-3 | CASSVGGGDTQYF
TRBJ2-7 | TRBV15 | CATGTGVYEQYF
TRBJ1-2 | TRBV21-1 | CASSPKARDSNYGYTF
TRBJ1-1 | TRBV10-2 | CASSEYPEAFF
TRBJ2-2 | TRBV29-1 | CSVVNTGELFF
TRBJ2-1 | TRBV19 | CASSYSREQFF
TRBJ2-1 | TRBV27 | CASSLYRGINEQFF
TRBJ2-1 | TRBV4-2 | CASSQRDGREDEQFF
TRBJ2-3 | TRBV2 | CASSDRGTDTQYF
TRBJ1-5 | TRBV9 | CASSQAGDPNQPQHF
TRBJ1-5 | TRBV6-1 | CASSEGRTVYSNQPQHF
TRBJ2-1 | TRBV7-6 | CASSHVGTGNEQFF
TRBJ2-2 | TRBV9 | CASSDSGDGELFF
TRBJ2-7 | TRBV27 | CASSLTSSYEQYF
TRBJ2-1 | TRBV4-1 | CASSQSGATRVNEQFF
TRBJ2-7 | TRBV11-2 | CASSQGQGTYEQYF
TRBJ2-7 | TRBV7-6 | CASSLELALAYEQYF
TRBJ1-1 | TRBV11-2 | CASSSGQATEAFF
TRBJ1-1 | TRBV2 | CASSENLPSGTEAFF
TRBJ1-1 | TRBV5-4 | CASTAAGGTEAFF
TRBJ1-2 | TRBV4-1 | CASSQEIGLRNVGYTF
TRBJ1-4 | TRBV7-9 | CASSAGRGRSGKLFF
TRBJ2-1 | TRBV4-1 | CASSLRLAGGPSNEQFF
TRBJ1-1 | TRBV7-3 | CASSLTKNTEAFF
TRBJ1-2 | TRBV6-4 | CASSDSPRAVGGYTF
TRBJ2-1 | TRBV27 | CASSLMAEPPTEQFF
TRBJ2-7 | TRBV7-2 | CASSLRVGSGRPYSYEQYF
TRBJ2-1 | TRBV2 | CASYTGTSRQYNEQFF
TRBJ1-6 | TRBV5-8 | CASSVGQGFRDSPLHF
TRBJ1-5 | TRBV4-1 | CASSLRAGTDQPQHF
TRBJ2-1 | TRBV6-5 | CASSYSRGEKPNEQFF